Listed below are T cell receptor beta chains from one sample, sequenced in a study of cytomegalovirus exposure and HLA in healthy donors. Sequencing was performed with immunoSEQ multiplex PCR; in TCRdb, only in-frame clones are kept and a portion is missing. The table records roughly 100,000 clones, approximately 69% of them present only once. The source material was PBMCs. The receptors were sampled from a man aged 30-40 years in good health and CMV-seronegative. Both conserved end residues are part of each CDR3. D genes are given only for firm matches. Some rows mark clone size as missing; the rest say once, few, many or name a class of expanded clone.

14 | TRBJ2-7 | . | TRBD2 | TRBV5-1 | TGCGCCAGCAGCCCGGGACTAGCCTCCTACGAGCAGTACTTC | CASSPGLASYEQYF
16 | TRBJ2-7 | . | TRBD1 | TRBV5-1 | TGCGCCAGCAGCTTCGGGACAGGGGAGGGCTCCTACGAGCAGTACTTC | CASSFGTGEGSYEQYF
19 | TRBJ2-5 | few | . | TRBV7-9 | TGTGCCAGCAGCTTAGGGGAGTTTTGGCAGGGCGGAGGGACGGTTGAGCAGTACTTC | CASSLGEFWQGGGTVEQYF
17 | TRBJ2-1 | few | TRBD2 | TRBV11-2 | TGTGCCAGCAGCTTAGAAGGACTAGCGGGTAGTAATAATGAGCAGTTCTTC | CASSLEGLAGSNNEQFF
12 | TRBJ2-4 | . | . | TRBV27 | TGTGCCAGCAGGACAGGTCAAAACATTCAGTACTTC | CASRTGQNIQYF
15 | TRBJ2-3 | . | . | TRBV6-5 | TGTGCCAGCAGATGGACAGGGAGGGTTACAGATACGCAGTATTTT | CASRWTGRVTDTQYF
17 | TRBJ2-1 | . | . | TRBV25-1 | TGTGCCAGCAGTGAATATCTTGCCCACGGGACCTACAATGAGCAGTTCTTC | CASSEYLAHGTYNEQFF
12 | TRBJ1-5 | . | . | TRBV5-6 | TGTGCCAGCAGCTTTGTAGATCAGCCCCAGCATTTT | CASSFVDQPQHF
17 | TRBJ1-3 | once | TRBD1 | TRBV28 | TGTGCCAGCAGTCCTTGGACAGGGGGAGACTCTGGAAACACCATATATTTT | CASSPWTGGDSGNTIYF
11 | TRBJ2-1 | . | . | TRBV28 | TGTGCCAGCAGTTTACGGTGGGAGCAGTTCTTC | CASSLRWEQFF
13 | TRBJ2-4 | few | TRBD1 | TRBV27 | TGTGCCAGCAGCTTTAGGGGGCGAGCCATTCAGTACTTC | CASSFRGRAIQYF
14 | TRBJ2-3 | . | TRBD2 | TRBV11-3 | TGTGCCAGCAGCCAGAGCGGGGGAACAGATACGCAGTATTTT | CASSQSGGTDTQYF
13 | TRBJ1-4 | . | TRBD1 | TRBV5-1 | TGCGCCAGCAGCAGGGGACAGGAGGAAAAACTGTTTTTT | CASSRGQEEKLFF
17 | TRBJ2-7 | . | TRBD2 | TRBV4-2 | TGTGCCAGCAGCCAAGATCGGGGAGGGGTTGTCGCCTACGAGCAGTACTTC | CASSQDRGGVVAYEQYF
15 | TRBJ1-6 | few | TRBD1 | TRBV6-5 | TGTGCCAGCAGTTACGAGACAGGGTATAATTCACCCCTCCACTTT | CASSYETGYNSPLHF
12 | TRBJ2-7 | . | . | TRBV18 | TGTGCCAGCTCACCTCGCAGCGGCGAGCAGTACTTC | CASSPRSGEQYF
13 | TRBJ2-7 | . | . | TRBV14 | TGTGCCAGCAGCCAAGAGAATATGAGGGAGCAGTACTTC | CASSQENMREQYF
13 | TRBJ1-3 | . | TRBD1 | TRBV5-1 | TGCGCCAGCAGCTCTACAGGGGAAAACACCATATATTTT | CASSSTGENTIYF
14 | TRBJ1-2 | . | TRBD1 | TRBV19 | TGTGCCAGTAGTGTAAACAGGGGATCGGTGGGCTACACCTTC | CASSVNRGSVGYTF
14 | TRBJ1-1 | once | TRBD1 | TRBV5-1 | TGCGCCAGCAGCCCGGACAGGGTCAACACTGAAGCTTTCTTT | CASSPDRVNTEAFF
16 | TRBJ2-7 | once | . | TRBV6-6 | TGTGCCAGCAGCTCCCTAGGGAAGGGAGCGTACTACGAGCAGTACTTC | CASSSLGKGAYYEQYF
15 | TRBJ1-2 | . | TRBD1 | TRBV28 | TGTGCCAGCAGCCCTTTAGGACAGGGAGGCTATGGCTACACCTTC | CASSPLGQGGYGYTF
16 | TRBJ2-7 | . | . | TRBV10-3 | TGTGCCTCCCAGCCGGCGGACGGCGGGGTATTCTACGAGCAGTACTTC | CASQPADGGVFYEQYF
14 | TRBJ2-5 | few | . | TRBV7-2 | TGTGCCAGCAGCTTAGCCCCTGTGGCGGGGACCCAGTACTTC | CASSLAPVAGTQYF
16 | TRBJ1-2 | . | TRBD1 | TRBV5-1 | TGCGCCAGCAGCCCCCGTGGGACAGGAGTAAACTATGGCTACACCTTC | CASSPRGTGVNYGYTF
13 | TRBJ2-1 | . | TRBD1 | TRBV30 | TGTGCCTGGCATCGCCAGGACAGGAAAGAGCAGTTCTTC | CAWHRQDRKEQFF
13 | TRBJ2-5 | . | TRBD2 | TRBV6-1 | TGTGCCAGCATCAAGACTAGCGGAGAGACCCAGTACTTC | CASIKTSGETQYF
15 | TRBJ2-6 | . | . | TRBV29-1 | TGCAGCGTTGAAGTTCTGAGCTCTGGGGCCAACGTCCTGACTTTC | CSVEVLSSGANVLTF
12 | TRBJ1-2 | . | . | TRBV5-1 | TGCGCCAGCAGCCCGGGGAACTATGGCTACACCTTC | CASSPGNYGYTF
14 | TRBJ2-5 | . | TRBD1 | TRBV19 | TGTGCCAGTAGTAAAAAGGGGGCGGTTGAGACCCAGTACTTC | CASSKKGAVETQYF
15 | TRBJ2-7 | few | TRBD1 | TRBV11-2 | TGTGCCAGCAGTCAAAGACAGGGCTCGACCTACGAGCAGTACTTC | CASSQRQGSTYEQYF
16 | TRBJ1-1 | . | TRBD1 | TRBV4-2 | TGTGCCAGCAGCCAAGGGGACAGGGAGGGTATAGATGAAGCTTTCTTT | CASSQGDREGIDEAFF
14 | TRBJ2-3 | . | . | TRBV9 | TGTGCCAGCAGCGTAGAACAGGGCACAGATACGCAGTATTTT | CASSVEQGTDTQYF